This T cell receptor (beta chain) emerged from a study of T cells after posttransplantation cyclophosphamide. The trim removed 7 bases at V and 7 bases at J, leaving 11 bases unmatched. Germline-derived CDR1 and CDR2 are LNHDA and SQIVND (reference sequence). The CDR3 runs 15 residues. Sequenced by immunoSEQ multiplex PCR; TCRdb stores in-frame clones only, minus some. The counts give about 37,000 clones, none of them seen only once; about 6% is held by the top ten. This clone was counted ten times or more. Sequencing input: PBMCs. J is TRBJ2-1 and V is TRBV19; 9 bases line up with TRBD1. The receptor's source is a man aged 25 to 40 in good health and a related stem cell transplant donor. The CDR3 DNA is TGTGCCAGTACCCAAGGACAGGGGATGAGAAATGAGCAGTTCTTC. It encodes CASTQGQGMRNEQFF.